This is a list of T cell receptor beta chains from one sample in a study of shared clonotypes between healthy human individuals. Some clones are missing from TCRdb's copy, which holds only in-frame ones; the method was immunoSEQ multiplex PCR. The sample yields about 1.1 million clones, 60% to 80% seen once. The source material was memory CD4+ T cells from PBMCs. The origin of the receptors is a man in his late teens or twenties in good health. Some clones in this sample may be carry-over from other donors' samples. Each CDR3 is given with its conserved first and last residue. D genes are given only for firm matches. A clone size is listed for some rows: how often the clone was seen (once, few, many), or a class if it is expanded.

abundance	d_gene	v_gene	j_gene	CDR3nt	CDR3aa
once	.	TRBV6-1	TRBJ1-1	TGTGCCAGCAGTTTCAGAACTGAAGCTTTCTTT	CASSFRTEAFF
.	.	TRBV19	TRBJ2-7	TGTGCCAGTAGTATAGCCAGGAGGGGGCCCTACGAGCAGTACTTC	CASSIARRGPYEQYF
few	TRBD2	TRBV7-9	TRBJ2-5	TGTGCCAGCAGCAAAGATACTAGCGGGAGAGGTGAGACCCAGTACTTC	CASSKDTSGRGETQYF
.	.	TRBV4-3	TRBJ2-1	TGCGCCAGCAGCCAGGGTGTAAAGCAGTTCTTC	CASSQGVKQFF
.	.	TRBV6-6	TRBJ2-1	TGTGCCAGCAGTTACGGGCAGTCCTACAATGAGCAGTTCTTC	CASSYGQSYNEQFF
many	TRBD1	TRBV7-9	TRBJ2-3	TGTGCCAGCAGCACCGGGACAGGGGGCACAGATACGCAGTATTTT	CASSTGTGGTDTQYF
.	.	TRBV7-2	TRBJ1-3	TGTGCCAGCAGCCCAAGTCGGACCAGGACCAACACCATATATTTT	CASSPSRTRTNTIYF
.	.	TRBV5-4	TRBJ1-2	TGTGCCAGCAGCCTAAACAGGGACGGCTACACCTTC	CASSLNRDGYTF
.	.	TRBV4-3	TRBJ1-2	TGCGCCAGCAGCCAAGATTGGGGGGGCGCCGACTATGGCTACACCTTC	CASSQDWGGADYGYTF
few	TRBD2	TRBV9	TRBJ2-3	TGTGCCAGCAGCGGGGGACTACTTTTCACAGATACGCAGTATTTT	CASSGGLLFTDTQYF
.	TRBD2	TRBV28	TRBJ2-7	TGTGCCAGCACAAATGCGGGGGGGGAGCAGTACTTC	CASTNAGGEQYF
.	.	TRBV6-6	TRBJ2-3	TGTGCCAGCAGTTCTCCGGGAGCCGCAGATACGCAGTATTTT	CASSSPGAADTQYF
few	.	TRBV10-3	TRBJ2-7	TGTGCCATCAGTGCGAGGGCTATGACCTCCTACGAGCAGTACTTC	CAISARAMTSYEQYF
.	.	TRBV19	TRBJ2-7	TGTGCCAGTAGTATTTCCCCTACCTCCTACGAGCAGTACTTC	CASSISPTSYEQYF
few	TRBD1	TRBV4-2	TRBJ1-1	TGTGCCAGCAGCCATCCTACGACAGGGACCAGATTAGCTTTCTTT	CASSHPTTGTRLAFF
few	.	TRBV28	TRBJ2-2	TGTGCCAGCAGTTCAGGGTATCGTGGCACCGGGGAGCTGTTTTTT	CASSSGYRGTGELFF
.	.	TRBV28	TRBJ2-5	TGTGCCAGCGAAACAGAGTACCAAGAGACCCAGTACTTC	CASETEYQETQYF
.	.	TRBV7-9	TRBJ1-1	TGTGCCAGCAGCTTAGCCAGGGGCGCGGACACTGAAGCTTTCTTT	CASSLARGADTEAFF
.	.	TRBV2	TRBJ1-4	TGTGCCAGCAGTGTAGGGCGATTTAATGAAAAACTGTTTTTT	CASSVGRFNEKLFF
.	.	TRBV6-5	TRBJ2-7	TGTGCCAGCAGGTTGGACCGCTCCTACGAGCAGTACTTC	CASRLDRSYEQYF
.	.	TRBV10-3	TRBJ1-1	TGTGCCACCCAGGCCGGCCTTTCGAACACTGAAGCTTTCTTT	CATQAGLSNTEAFF
.	.	TRBV27	TRBJ1-5	TGTGCCAGCAGTTCTCCTCTAAGCAATCAGCCCCAGCATTTT	CASSSPLSNQPQHF
many	TRBD2	TRBV7-3	TRBJ2-5	TGTGCCAGCAGCTTAAGAGCTAGCGGCCGCCAAGAGACCCAGTACTTC	CASSLRASGRQETQYF
.	TRBD2	TRBV2	TRBJ2-1	TGTGCCAGCAAGCGGGAGGTTGCCTACAATGAGCAGTTCTTC	CASKREVAYNEQFF
.	TRBD1	TRBV15	TRBJ1-2	TGTGCCACCAGCAGGGGGACAGACTATGGCTACACCTTC	CATSRGTDYGYTF
.	TRBD2	TRBV7-2	TRBJ2-7	TGTGCCAGCAGCTCGCTAGCGGGGGCCTACTACGAGCAGTACTTC	CASSSLAGAYYEQYF
.	.	TRBV28	TRBJ1-2	TGTGCCAGCAGTTCGATAGGGGGGGCACTCGATGGCTACACCTTC	CASSSIGGALDGYTF
.	.	TRBV5-4	TRBJ2-1	TGTGCCAGCAGCTTGGCCAGGGACTTCTCCCTTAACAATGAGCAGTTCTTC	CASSLARDFSLNNEQFF
.	.	TRBV6-1	TRBJ1-6	TGTGCCAGCAGTCAGGGCGTCGGGTCACCCCTCCACTTT	CASSQGVGSPLHF
.	.	TRBV30	TRBJ2-5	TGTGCCTGGAGAGAGGACAGACCGAACCAAGAGACCCAGTACTTC	CAWREDRPNQETQYF
once	TRBD1	TRBV5-6	TRBJ1-2	TGTGCCAGCAACAAAGCTGGCAGGGGGCTTCAGGGCTACACCTTC	CASNKAGRGLQGYTF
few	TRBD1	TRBV18	TRBJ1-1	TGTGCCAGCTCATGGACAGGGGAAGCTTTCTTT	CASSWTGEAFF
.	.	TRBV28	TRBJ1-1	TGTGCCAGCAGACTGATCAACACTGAAGCTTTCTTT	CASRLINTEAFF
.	.	TRBV18	TRBJ1-5	TGTGCCAGCTCACCGGAACAGATCAATCAGCCCCAGCATTTT	CASSPEQINQPQHF
.	.	TRBV5-4	TRBJ2-5	TGTGCCAGCAGCTCCTGGGAGACCCAGTACTTC	CASSSWETQYF
.	TRBD2	TRBV2	TRBJ2-1	TGTGCCAGCCTGGCACTAGCGGGATACAATGAGCAGTTCTTC	CASLALAGYNEQFF
few	.	TRBV7-3	TRBJ2-5	TGTGCCAGCAGCTTGGGGGGTCAGGGGACGGAGACCCAGTACTTC	CASSLGGQGTETQYF
.	.	TRBV19	TRBJ1-2	TGTGCCAGTAGTCCCATCCAGGGAAATGGCTACACCTTC	CASSPIQGNGYTF
many	.	TRBV4-3	TRBJ2-7	TGCGCCAGCAGCCAATCTTTTCTTGAGGTTCCCTACGAGCAGTACTTC	CASSQSFLEVPYEQYF
few	TRBD2	TRBV7-2	TRBJ2-5	TGTGCCAGCAGCCCGGGACTAGCGGGAGAGGGAGAGACCCAGTACTTC	CASSPGLAGEGETQYF
.	TRBD2	TRBV12-5	TRBJ2-5	TGTGCTAGTGGAGGAAATCGGGCTAGCGGGAGAGGTGAGACCCAGTACTTC	CASGGNRASGRGETQYF
few	TRBD1	TRBV7-2	TRBJ2-3	TGTGCCAGCAGCTTAAGTGGCAGGGGGCTGGCAGATACGCAGTATTTT	CASSLSGRGLADTQYF
.	.	TRBV6-1	TRBJ2-5	TGTGCCAGCAGCCTAAAAGAGACCCAGTACTTC	CASSLKETQYF
once	.	TRBV15	TRBJ1-2	TGTGCCACCAGCAGAGATACGCATGGCTACACCTTC	CATSRDTHGYTF
many	.	TRBV5-6	TRBJ1-2	TGTGCCAGCACCCGGACCCTGCGGTATGGCTACACCTTC	CASTRTLRYGYTF
.	.	TRBV28	TRBJ2-7	TGTGCCAGCAGCCCTTTTACCGGTGGCCTCTACGAGCAGTACTTC	CASSPFTGGLYEQYF
.	.	TRBV21-1	TRBJ2-5	TGTGCCAGCAGCAACCGTAGGGACAGACTACGGGACCAGTACTTC	CASSNRRDRLRDQYF
.	.	TRBV4-1	TRBJ2-7	TGCGCCAGCAGCCAGACACAGGGGGGGTCCTACGAGCAGTACTTC	CASSQTQGGSYEQYF
.	TRBD2	TRBV25-1	TRBJ2-7	TGTGCCAGCAAAAAGCGGGAGGCGCCCTACGAGCAGTACTTC	CASKKREAPYEQYF
.	.	TRBV2	TRBJ1-2	TGTGCCAGCAGTGAGGGAAAGCGACAGATCACCTACACCTTC	CASSEGKRQITYTF
.	.	TRBV18	TRBJ2-7	TGTGCCAGCTCACCACGGCTTCAGGGGATGATCTACGAGCAGTACTTC	CASSPRLQGMIYEQYF
.	.	TRBV7-9	TRBJ1-5	TGTGCCAGCAGCCAACGGGGGGCGAGTCAGCCCCAGCATTTT	CASSQRGASQPQHF
.	.	TRBV29-1	TRBJ2-3	TGCAGCGTTGGCCAAACTACTCTCACAGATACGCAGTATTTT	CSVGQTTLTDTQYF
many	.	TRBV7-2	TRBJ2-7	TGTGCCAGCAGTCCAGTACTAGCCGGAGCGGGCGAGCAGTACTTC	CASSPVLAGAGEQYF
.	.	TRBV27	TRBJ1-5	TGTGCCAGCAGTCCCCGAGGAGGAGGGTACAATCAGCCCCAGCATTTT	CASSPRGGGYNQPQHF